This is a list of T cell receptor beta chains from one sample in a study of T cell clones after liver transplantation. TCRdb's table, derived via immunoSEQ multiplex PCR, lists solely in-frame clones and lacks some. The table has around 78,000 clones, less than 90% seen once. The input for sequencing was CD4+ T cells from blood, taken at the 22-month timepoint. The receptors derive from a human patient who received a liver transplant. The T cells may partly be graft donor cells. CDR3s include the opening cysteine and the closing phenylalanine or tryptophan. Fields, in order: V gene, J gene, CDR3 protein.

TRBV25-1	TRBJ2-7	CASSPRGGDEQYF
TRBV10-3	TRBJ2-1	CAISQGRENEQFF
TRBV10-3	TRBJ2-7	CAISEQKREVSYEQYF
TRBV12-5	TRBJ1-5	CASGRDRGNQPQHF
TRBV10-3	TRBJ2-5	CAISESPSGQETQYF
TRBV29-1	TRBJ1-1	CSGLRQGEAFF
TRBV4-2	TRBJ1-2	CASSQDREEVSGYTF
TRBV27	TRBJ2-3	CASSLTDTQYF
TRBV5-6	TRBJ1-2	CASSLLGSHGYTF
TRBV4-1	TRBJ2-3	CASSHTRETDTQYF
TRBV7-6	TRBJ2-5	CASSLQAGETQYF